This T cell receptor beta chain stems from a study of vaccination and CD4 T cells after COVID-19. Study at large: Each enrolled participant received a two-dose regimen of either BNT162b2 or mRNA-1273 vaccine.

The treatment here: roughly 11-day PBMC culture with coronavirus spike peptide pools or control peptides (ViraFEST assay). The unexposed donor gave CD4+ T cells before the COVID-19 pandemic (2011-2018). Concerning this clonotype: Its matching antigen is unknown.

Trimming took 4 bases from V and 4 from J; bases not matched to a gene: 5. The CDR3 is made up of 15 amino acids. The germline V gene encodes CDR1 SGHTA and CDR2 FQGNSA. The Oncomine TCR Beta short-read assay was applied to DNA of cultured CD4+ T cells. Genomic DNA extraction was carried out from cultured CD4+ T cells. TCRdb re-called the PCR reads through MiXCR, storing one row per CDR3 protein. The repertoire has 9,500 to 13,000 distinct CDR3 sequences, about 32% of them found once; the top ten carry 13%. V is TRBV7-2 and J is TRBJ2-2; 8 nucleotides agree with TRBD1. This clonotype was sampled from a human donor in good health. Sequencing was carried out using CD4+ T cells from blood, cultured in vitro. CDR3 nucleotide sequence: TGTGCCAGCAGCTGGCAGGGGGCGGTCACCGGGGAGCTGTTTTTT. It codes for CASSWQGAVTGELFF.